Listed below are T cell receptor beta chains from one sample, sequenced in a study of blood T cell repertoires in COVID-19. The repertoire was sequenced with immunoSEQ multiplex PCR; TCRdb's copy has only in-frame clones and lacks some. In the table there are 110,000 to 150,000 clones, approximately 80% of which are singletons. Input material: peripheral blood. The receptors come from a human donor in a cohort sampled during active COVID-19. CDR3s include the opening cysteine and the closing phenylalanine or tryptophan. D genes are given only for firm matches. Clone size is given for some rows only: seen once, a few or many times, or a class if the clone is expanded.

CDR3 length | J gene | V gene | clone size | D gene | CDR3 DNA | CDR3 protein
12 | TRBJ1-2 | TRBV2 | - | - | TGTGCCAGCACGGGGGATTCCTATGGCTACACCTTC | CASTGDSYGYTF
13 | TRBJ1-5 | TRBV14 | - | - | TGTGCCAGCAGCCAAGATAGGGGTCAGCCCCAGCATTTT | CASSQDRGQPQHF
15 | TRBJ2-4 | TRBV9 | - | - | TGTGCCAGCAGCGTAGGTGGACTCGCAGGAAACATTCAGTACTTC | CASSVGGLAGNIQYF
16 | TRBJ1-5 | TRBV19 | few | TRBD1 | TGTGCCAGTAGTGATGTCAGGGGGGAGAGCAATCAGCCCCAGCATTTT | CASSDVRGESNQPQHF
14 | TRBJ2-3 | TRBV28 | - | - | TGTGCCAGCAGTGAGGACAGAAGCACAGATACGCAGTATTTT | CASSEDRSTDTQYF
16 | TRBJ2-2 | TRBV5-4 | - | TRBD2 | TGTGCCAGCAGCTTAGGGACTAGCAAATCGGTCGGGGAGCTGTTTTTT | CASSLGTSKSVGELFF
16 | TRBJ1-2 | TRBV5-1 | few | TRBD1 | TGCGCCAGCAGCCCAACGGGGACAGGGGGCTGGTATGGCTACACCTTC | CASSPTGTGGWYGYTF
16 | TRBJ2-1 | TRBV6-4 | few | TRBD2 | TGTGCCAGCAGTGGAGCGGGACTAGCGGGAGGCAATGAGCAGTTCTTC | CASSGAGLAGGNEQFF
15 | TRBJ1-3 | TRBV7-9 | - | TRBD1 | TGTGCCAGCAGGCCCGACAGGGGAGGAGGAAACACCATATATTTT | CASRPDRGGGNTIYF
12 | TRBJ2-7 | TRBV6-5 | - | - | TGTGCCAGCACCGCGGGTTGGAACAGGCAGTACTTC | CASTAGWNRQYF
13 | TRBJ2-5 | TRBV11-2 | once | - | TGTGCCAGCAGCCAGGGCAGTAGGGAGACCCAGTACTTC | CASSQGSRETQYF
14 | TRBJ1-2 | TRBV7-2 | - | TRBD1 | TGTGCCAGCAACATGGGACAGGGCGGCTATGGCTACACCTTC | CASNMGQGGYGYTF
16 | TRBJ2-1 | TRBV7-2 | - | TRBD1 | TGTGCCAGCAGAGGACCCGGGACAGGGGGTTTGAATGAGCAGTTCTTC | CASRGPGTGGLNEQFF
13 | TRBJ2-3 | TRBV24-1 | - | - | TGTGCCACCAGTGAGCCGCCCGGAGATACGCAGTATTTT | CATSEPPGDTQYF
12 | TRBJ1-1 | TRBV24-1 | once | TRBD1 | TGTGCAATGGGACAGGAGAACACTGAAGCTTTCTTT | CAMGQENTEAFF
15 | TRBJ1-1 | TRBV6-5 | - | TRBD1 | TGTGCCAGCAGAGACCGACAGGGGTGGACCACTGAAGCTTTCTTT | CASRDRQGWTTEAFF
15 | TRBJ2-7 | TRBV5-5 | - | TRBD2 | TGTGCCAGCAGCCCCGGACTAGCGGGGCCCTACGAGCAGTACTTC | CASSPGLAGPYEQYF
17 | TRBJ2-1 | TRBV11-2 | - | TRBD2 | TGTGCCAGCAGCTTAGATCGACTAGCGGGGGGGTACGATGAGCAGTTCTTC | CASSLDRLAGGYDEQFF
13 | TRBJ1-1 | TRBV7-7 | few | - | TGTGCCAGCAGCTTAGCGGAGGGACTTGAAGCTTTCTTT | CASSLAEGLEAFF
17 | TRBJ2-2 | TRBV5-4 | - | TRBD2 | TGTGCCAGCAGCTTGGCCAGAGCGGGAGGGCTTTCCGGGGAGCTGTTTTTT | CASSLARAGGLSGELFF
12 | TRBJ2-5 | TRBV29-1 | few | - | TGCAGCGTTGGCAGTTACCAAGAGACCCAGTACTTC | CSVGSYQETQYF
15 | TRBJ1-2 | TRBV4-2 | few | TRBD1 | TGTGCCAGCAGCCCTCGACAGGGGGGGGACTATGGCTACACCTTC | CASSPRQGGDYGYTF
16 | TRBJ2-5 | TRBV11-3 | - | - | TGTGCCAGCAGCTTAGACGGGGCTAGCGTCCGGGAGACCCAGTACTTC | CASSLDGASVRETQYF
17 | TRBJ1-3 | TRBV18 | few | - | TGTGCCAGCTCACCACCCCAGGGGTGGGAAGGTGGAAACACCATATATTTT | CASSPPQGWEGGNTIYF
16 | TRBJ2-5 | TRBV18 | - | - | TGTGCCAGCTCACCCCCCCGAATGCGGTTCCAAGAGACCCAGTACTTC | CASSPPRMRFQETQYF
14 | TRBJ2-5 | TRBV4-3 | once | TRBD2 | TGCGCCAGCAGCCCAGAAGGCCTAGCGGGGACCCAGTACTTC | CASSPEGLAGTQYF
14 | TRBJ1-4 | TRBV5-4 | - | - | TGTGCCACCAAGAGAGGGACAACTAATGAAAAACTGTTTTTT | CATKRGTTNEKLFF
11 | TRBJ2-7 | TRBV6-5 | few | TRBD1 | TGTGCCAGCACCGAAGGAACAGGGGGCAACTTC | CASTEGTGGNF
17 | TRBJ1-2 | TRBV4-2 | - | - | TGTGCCAGCAGCCCCCTGACCGGGACACCAGATGGGTATGGCTACACCTTC | CASSPLTGTPDGYGYTF
16 | TRBJ2-1 | TRBV4-2 | - | TRBD2 | TGTGCCAGCAGCCTCACGACAGCGGGGGTTTACAATGAGCAGTTCTTC | CASSLTTAGVYNEQFF